This TCR beta chain derives from a study of blood T cell repertoires in COVID-19. Looking at the study overall: The United States, Italy and Spain supplied acute and convalescent COVID-19 samples.

In the original processing: It was from reference gene primer amplification that nucleated cell counts were estimated. This table comes from immunoSEQ multiplex PCR, and its TCRdb copy is limited to in-frame clones, with some not included. V, J and clone size were drawn from that table, and D and trimming were deduced from the DNA. The table records nearly 100,000 clones, 70% to 90% of them present only once. The ends were cut back, 5 bases at V and 7 bases at J, with 20 bases in the middle. This CDR3 region has 15 residues. Germline CDR1 reads LNHDA; CDR2 reads SQIVND (reference sequence). The V and J genes are TRBV19 and TRBJ1-2, with TRBD1 as a possible D gene (5 bases). The sample taken for sequencing was peripheral blood. The source of this sequence is a man older than 75 with acute or convalescent COVID-19. CDR3 protein: CASSFAGLPPSGYTF. CDR3 in DNA: TGTGCCAGTAGTTTTGCGGGACTACCCCCCTCTGGCTACACCTTC.